This T cell receptor (beta chain) was sequenced in a study of tumor-infiltrating lymphocytes in localized non-small cell lung cancer. Germline lookup yields CDR1 SQVTM and CDR2 ANQGSEA. Trimming stripped 6 bases from V and 7 bases from J, with 18 bases between. The CDR3 is 13 amino acids. The data were produced by immunoSEQ multiplex PCR, yet TCRdb's version contains in-frame clones alone and is incomplete. The sample includes about 13,000 clones, approximately 79% of them seen just once. V is TRBV29-1 and J is TRBJ1-2; tentatively, D is TRBD1 (5 bases). The sequence was obtained from a human donor with non-small cell lung cancer. The sample taken for sequencing was lung tumor tissue. The CDR3 sequence: CSVKTQGSGGYTF. The CDR3 nucleotides read TGCAGCGTCAAAACCCAGGGTTCGGGTGGCTACACCTTC.